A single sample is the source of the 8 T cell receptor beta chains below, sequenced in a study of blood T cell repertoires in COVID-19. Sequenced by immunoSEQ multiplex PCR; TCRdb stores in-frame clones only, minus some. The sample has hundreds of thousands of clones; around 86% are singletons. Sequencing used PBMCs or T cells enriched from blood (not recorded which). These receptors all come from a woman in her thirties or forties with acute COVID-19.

DNA for the CDR3: TGTGCCAGCAGTCAGGAGGGTTTAGCCAAAAACATTCAGTACTTC. This translates into CASSQEGLAKNIQYF. The rearrangement uses TRBV2 and TRBJ2-4; D possibly corresponds to TRBD2 (6 bases). V dropped 5 bases and J dropped 0 bases, with 11 bases sitting between them. Germline V gene lookup returns CDR1 SNHLY and CDR2 FYNNEI. The CDR3 sequence is 15 residues long.

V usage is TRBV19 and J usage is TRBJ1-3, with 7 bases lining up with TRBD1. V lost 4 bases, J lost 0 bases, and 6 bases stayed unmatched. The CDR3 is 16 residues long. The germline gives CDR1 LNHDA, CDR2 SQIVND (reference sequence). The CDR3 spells CASSTLTGISGNTIYF. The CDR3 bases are TGTGCCAGTAGTACCCTGACAGGGATCTCTGGAAACACCATATATTTT.

CDR3 nucleotide sequence: TGTGCCAGCAGTTATAGCGGGAGCTTGTACAATGAGCAGTTCTTC. Amino acid sequence: CASSYSGSLYNEQFF. This chain connects TRBV6-5 to TRBJ2-1; 9 bases are shared with TRBD2. Germline V gene lookup returns CDR1 MNHEY and CDR2 SVGAGI. This CDR3 region has 15 residues. Trimming removed 3 bases from V and 4 bases from J; junction bases left unmatched: 4.

The CDR3 sequence: CASSLMGHLGGTGELFF. The CDR3 DNA reads TGTGCCAGCAGCTTAATGGGACATTTAGGAGGCACCGGGGAGCTGTTTTTT. This chain connects TRBV11-3 to TRBJ2-2, with D tentatively TRBD1 (6 bases). V shed 2 bases and J shed 4 bases, with 17 bases lying between them. From germline, CDR1 is SGHNT and CDR2 YENEEA. The CDR3 covers 17 residues.

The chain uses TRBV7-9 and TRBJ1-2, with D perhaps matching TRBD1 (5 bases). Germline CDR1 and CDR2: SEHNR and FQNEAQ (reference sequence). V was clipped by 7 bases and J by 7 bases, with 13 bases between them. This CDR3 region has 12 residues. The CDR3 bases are TGTGCCAGCACCGCGGGGGAAAGTGGCTACACCTTC. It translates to CASTAGESGYTF.

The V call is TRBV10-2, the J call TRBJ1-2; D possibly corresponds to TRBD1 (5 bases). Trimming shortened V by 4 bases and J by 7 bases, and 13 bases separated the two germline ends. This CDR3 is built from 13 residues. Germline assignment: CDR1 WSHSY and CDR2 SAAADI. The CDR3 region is CASSGRVLFGYTF. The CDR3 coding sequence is TGCGCCAGCAGTGGCAGGGTCCTCTTTGGCTACACCTTC.

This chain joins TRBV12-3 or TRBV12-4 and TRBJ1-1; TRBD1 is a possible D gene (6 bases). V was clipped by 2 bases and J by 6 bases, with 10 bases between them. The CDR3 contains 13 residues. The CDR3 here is CASSLNEGAEAFF. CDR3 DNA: TGTGCCAGCAGTTTAAATGAGGGGGCTGAAGCTTTCTTT.

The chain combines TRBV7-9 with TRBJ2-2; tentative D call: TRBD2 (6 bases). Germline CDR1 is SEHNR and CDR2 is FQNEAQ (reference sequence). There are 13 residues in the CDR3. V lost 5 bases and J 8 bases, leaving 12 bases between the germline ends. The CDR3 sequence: CASSQEGIGELFF. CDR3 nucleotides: TGTGCCAGCAGCCAGGAGGGTATAGGGGAGCTGTTTTTT.